This TCR beta chain is from a study of blood T cell repertoires in COVID-19. Germline V CDR1 and CDR2: SGHRS, YFSETQ. The CDR3 loop spans 14 amino acids. V lost 6 bases and J 13 bases, leaving 20 bases between the germline ends. Original data processing: Estimation of nucleated cell counts was performed using reference gene primer amplification. Measured with immunoSEQ multiplex PCR; TCRdb has only the in-frame clones, and not every one. That table supplies the V and J calls and clone size; D and trimming were determined from the DNA. The repertoire holds hundreds of thousands of clones, roughly 86% seen once, with under 3% in the top ten.

The sample comprised peripheral blood. The chain joins TRBV5-1 to TRBJ1-6, with D perhaps matching TRBD1 (5 bases). This sequence was found in a woman aged 55-69 years with COVID-19, enrolled during active disease. DNA for the CDR3: TGCGCCAGCACCCGGGGGGAGGCCTCTAGCCCCCTCCACTTT. Residues: CASTRGEASSPLHF.